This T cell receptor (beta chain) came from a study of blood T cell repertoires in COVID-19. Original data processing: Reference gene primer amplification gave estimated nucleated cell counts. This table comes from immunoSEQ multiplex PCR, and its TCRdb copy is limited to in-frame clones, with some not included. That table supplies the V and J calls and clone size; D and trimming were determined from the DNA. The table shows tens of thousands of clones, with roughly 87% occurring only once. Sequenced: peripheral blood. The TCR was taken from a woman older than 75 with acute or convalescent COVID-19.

This chain's CDR3 is CASTPIRTDTQYF. In nucleotides, the CDR3 is TGTGCCAGCACCCCCATTCGCACAGATACGCAGTATTTT. The chain employs TRBV12-3 or TRBV12-4 and TRBJ2-3; D not certain. The germline V and J ends were trimmed by 7 bases and 1 base, with 9 bases remaining between them. CDR3 length equals 13 residues.